This T cell receptor beta chain was identified during a study of shared clonotypes between healthy human individuals. Study-wide results and limits: A reduction in generation probabilities was seen for non-shared clonotypes relative to those shared by all four donors.

Donors, healthy HIV-negative adults, lacked recent acute infections or vaccinations. Concerning this clone: The antigen is undetermined.

The authors loaded roughly 200 ng DNA, roughly 33,000 T cell genomes, into sorted-subset replicate PCRs. Assay used: immunoSEQ multiplex PCR; TCRdb lists only in-frame clones, some missing. The sample lists roughly 2,500,000 clones; more than 85% were seen once. Sequences were obtained from naive CD4+ T cells from PBMCs. Subset given: CD45RA+ positively selected. This TCR came from a man between 18 and 35 years old in good health. Some clones in this sample may be carry-over from other donors' samples.

The CDR3 sequence is CASRLGNTQYF. The CDR3 coding sequence is TGTGCCAGCAGATTAGGAAATACGCAGTATTTT. The gene calls are TRBV6-5 and TRBJ2-3; unclear D gene. The CDR3 length is 11 residues. V was pared by 6 bases and J by 7 bases, with 8 bases between. Per germline, CDR1 MNHEY and CDR2 SVGAGI.